This T cell receptor beta chain was sequenced during a study of cytomegalovirus exposure and HLA in healthy donors. Study results and limitations: Most observed TCR sequences were rare, whereas some public TCRs were detected in many donors. Reported results showed that the classifier diagnosed cytomegalovirus status with high specificity and sensitivity. TCR beta chains numbering more than 150 were designated cytomegalovirus-associated.

A remark on this clone: Its target is not known.

Germline-derived CDR1 and CDR2 are SGHRS and YFSETQ. The V and J ends lost 4 bases and 0 bases respectively, with 17 bases between them. CDR3 size: 17 residues. Here immunoSEQ multiplex PCR was the method, and the copy in TCRdb shows in-frame clones only, minus some. The sample shows 90,000 to 150,000 clones, about 83% of them seen only once. The material sequenced was PBMCs. The clonotype originates from a man aged 18 to 35 in good health and CMV-seronegative. V and J are TRBV5-1 and TRBJ1-3; perhaps TRBD1 as D (6 bases). The CDR3 region has the DNA TGCGCCAGCAGCGTACAGGGTCCGACTATCTCTGGAAACACCATATATTTT. Its protein product is CASSVQGPTISGNTIYF.